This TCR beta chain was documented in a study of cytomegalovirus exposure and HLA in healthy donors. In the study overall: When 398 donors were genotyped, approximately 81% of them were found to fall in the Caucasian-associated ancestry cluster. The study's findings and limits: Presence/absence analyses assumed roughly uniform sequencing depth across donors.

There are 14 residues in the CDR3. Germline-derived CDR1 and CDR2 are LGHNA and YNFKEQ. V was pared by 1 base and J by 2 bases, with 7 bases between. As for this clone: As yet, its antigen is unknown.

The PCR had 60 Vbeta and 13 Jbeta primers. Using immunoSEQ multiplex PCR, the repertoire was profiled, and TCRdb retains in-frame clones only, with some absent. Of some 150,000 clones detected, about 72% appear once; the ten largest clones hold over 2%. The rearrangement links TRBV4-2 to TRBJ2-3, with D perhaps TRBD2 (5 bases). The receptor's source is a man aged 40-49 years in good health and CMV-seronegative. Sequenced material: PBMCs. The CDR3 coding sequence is TGTGCCAGCAGCCAAGCCGACTACACAGATACGCAGTATTTT. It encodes CASSQADYTDTQYF.